The present T cell receptor (beta chain) was sequenced within a study of OX40 agonist ivuxolimab in advanced cancers. Study-wide background: Prior checkpoint blockade (anti-PD-1, anti-PD-L1 or anti-CTLA-4) was permitted; about 40% had it.

Concerning this clone: What it recognizes is unknown.

CDR3 length equals 13 residues. CDR1 and CDR2 from the germline V gene are SEHNR and FQNEAQ (reference sequence). V dropped 5 bases and J dropped 1 base, with 9 bases sitting between them. Libraries were prepared by immunoSEQ multiplex PCR; TCRdb keeps only in-frame clonotypes and omits some of them. The sample records tens of thousands of clones, approximately 81% being singletons. General observations from the study: Both blood CD4+ and CD8+ T cells showed clonal growth by week 6 at 0.1 to 3.0 mg/kg.

The clonotype originates from an adult with an advanced solid tumor such as melanoma, head and neck, liver or kidney cancer. The chain employs TRBV7-9 and TRBJ2-7; perhaps TRBD2 as D (6 bases). The sample was CD4+ or CD8+ T cells sorted from blood, taken in a trial of the OX40 agonist ivuxolimab. CDR3 amino acids: CASSRDLSYEQYV. DNA of the CDR3: TGTGCCAGCAGCAGGGACTTATCCTACGAGCAGTACGTC.